The clone carrying this T cell receptor beta chain was counted a few times. Its antigen remains unidentified. V was trimmed by 5 bases and J by 0 bases, leaving 11 bases between them. The germline V gene has CDR1 MNHEY and CDR2 SMNVEV (reference sequence). The CDR3 covers 14 residues. These data are taken from a study of beta chain features in type 1 diabetes. Findings and limits, study-wide: Moderate but significant shortening of TCRB CDR3s was recorded in all four CD4+ subsets from Type 1 diabetes patients.

Reverse transcribing all isolated RNA meant expressed TCRB transcripts were sequenced. The protocol was immunoSEQ multiplex PCR, while the TCRdb copy is restricted to in-frame clones and leaves out a portion. The sample shows 250,000 or so clones, approximately 15% of them seen only once. This rearrangement joins TRBV27 to TRBJ2-7; D remains unclear. Sequencing was done on a sample of naive CD4+ T cells from blood. This clonotype was obtained from a man aged 25-45 years with type 1 diabetes. CDR3 loop: CASSEDPSSYEQYF. Here the CDR3 DNA reads TGTGCCAGCAGTGAGGATCCGAGCTCCTACGAGCAGTACTTC.